This passage covers 9 T cell receptor beta chains from one sample sequenced in a study of neurological immune-mediated disorders. Using its own MiXCR run on the 5' RACE reads, TCRdb lists one record per CDR3 protein. This sample has under 70,000 distinct CDR3 sequences, with around 5.2% found just once. The material sequenced was PBMCs. The receptors shown here come from a woman aged 25 to 39 with multiple sclerosis.

This clonotype came up many times. The chain joins TRBV2 to TRBJ1-5; perhaps TRBD1 as D (5 bases). Per the germline V gene, CDR1 is SNHLY and CDR2 is FYNNEI. The length of the CDR3 is 13 residues. Trimming cost V 4 bases and J 3 bases, with 7 bases left between them. CDR3 nucleotide sequence: TGTGCCAGCAGTGGGGACCACAATCAGCCCCAGCATTTT. This codes for CASSGDHNQPQHF. The variable domain in full, with the rest retrieved from reference TRBV2 and TRBJ1-5, is EPEVTQTPSHQVTQMGQEVILRCVPISNHLYFYWYRQILGQKVEFLVSFYNNEISEKSEIFDDQFSVERPDGSNFTLKIRSTKLEDSAMYFCASSGDHNQPQHFGDGTRLSIL.

For this clonotype: A much larger clone sits a single nucleotide away, making a read error possible. As DNA, the CDR3 is TGCAGTGCTAGACCAGTCGAATATAGCAATGAGCAGTTCTTC. Protein sequence: CSARPVEYSNEQFF. The chain recombines TRBV20-1 with TRBJ2-1; D is undetermined. CDR1 is DFQATT and CDR2 is SNEGSKA in the germline V gene (reference sequence). V lost 2 bases, J lost 6 bases, and 14 bases lay in between. The CDR3 extends over 14 amino acids.

This clonotype was seen many times. The V call is TRBV12-3 or TRBV12-4, the J call TRBJ1-6; 7 bases agree with TRBD1. CDR3 length equals 14 residues. The trim removed 6 bases at V and 3 bases at J, leaving 2 bases unmatched. DNA of the CDR3: TGTGCCAGCAGAGGGACAGTCTATAATTCACCCCTCCACTTT. Translating it yields CASRGTVYNSPLHF.

This clonotype was recorded many times. The chain combines TRBV5-1 with TRBJ2-6; 7 bases agree with TRBD1. J was trimmed by 4 bases and V by 5 bases; bases with no gene match: 12. Germline lookup yields CDR1 SGHRS and CDR2 YFSETQ. There are 17 residues in the CDR3. CDR3 amino acids: CASRTGTALVGANVLTF. The CDR3 DNA reads as TGCGCCAGCAGGACCGGGACAGCCCTCGTCGGGGCCAACGTCCTGACTTTC.

This clonotype has a count of ten or more. A much larger clone differs by one base, so this may be a read error. V is TRBV20-1 and J is TRBJ1-3; D not resolved. Germline V lookup: CDR1 DFQATT, CDR2 SNEGSKA (reference sequence). This CDR3 has 12 amino acids. The CDR3 region is CSARDLGKTIYF. DNA for the CDR3: TGCAGTGCTAGAGATCTCGGAAAAACCATATATTTT.

The table lists this clonotype with many counts. The chain joins TRBV14 to TRBJ1-6; D perhaps matches TRBD1 (5 bases). CDR3 size: 13 residues. Germline V gene data show CDR1 as SGHDN and CDR2 as FVKESK. The V gene lost 0 bases and the J gene lost 18 bases, with 15 bases spanning the gap. CDR3 in DNA: TGTGCCAGCAGCCAAGATCTGGAGACAGTGCCCCACTTT. It yields the protein CASSQDLETVPHF.

This clonotype has at least ten counts. V and J are TRBV3-1 and TRBJ1-1; D is perhaps TRBD1 (5 bases). Per the germline V gene, CDR1 is LGHDT and CDR2 is YNNKEL (reference sequence). This CDR3 region has 14 residues. Trimming removed 1 base at V and 7 bases at J, with 13 bases between. CDR3 nucleotide sequence: TGTGCCAGCAGCCAAGGGCCAGGGTATGGTGAAGCTTTCTTT. It yields the protein CASSQGPGYGEAFF.

The chain combines TRBV18 with TRBJ2-5, with 7 bases aligning to TRBD1. This CDR3 spans 14 amino acids. The V gene end was trimmed by 3 bases and the J gene end by 2 bases; junction bases not matched to a gene: 3. Germline V gene data show CDR1 as KGHSH and CDR2 as LQKENI. The CDR3 reads CASSPGTAQETQYF. Here the CDR3 DNA reads TGTGCCAGCTCACCCGGGACAGCTCAAGAGACCCAGTACTTC.

A note on this clonotype: A much more abundant neighbour one base away suggests this may be a read error. The CDR3 nucleotides are TGTGCCAGCAGTGAATCTAAAGGATTGGATGGCTACACCTTC. Residues: CASSESKGLDGYTF. The chain couples TRBV25-1 to TRBJ1-2, with unresolved D. V was pared by 1 base and J by 6 bases, with 12 bases between. CDR1 is MGHDK, CDR2 SYGVNS, per germline. CDR3 length: 14 residues.